The 22 T cell receptor beta chains presented below share a single source sample, sequenced in a study of T cells after posttransplantation cyclophosphamide. Data came from immunoSEQ multiplex PCR; TCRdb stores just in-frame clones and leaves some out. This sample has 18,000 or so clones; 83% occur once, and the top ten carry roughly 9%. Sequenced input: memory CD4+ T cells sorted from blood. The receptor set was obtained from a man aged 30-40 years in good health and a related stem cell transplant donor.

The chain combines TRBV28 with TRBJ1-4, with 7 positions matching TRBD1. Germline CDR1 reads MDHEN; CDR2 reads SYDVKM. V lost 5 bases, J lost 9 bases, and 9 bases stayed unmatched. This CDR3 has 14 residues. The CDR3 loop reads CASSTAQGWKKLFF. The CDR3 nucleotides are TGTGCCAGCAGTACTGCACAGGGGTGGAAAAAACTGTTTTTT.

This chain joins TRBV10-2 and TRBJ1-6; D is unclear. With 8 bases removed from V and 7 bases from J, the gap between germline ends came to 12 bases. The length of the CDR3 is 13 residues. The germline CDR1 and CDR2 sequences are WSHSY and SAAADI. This chain's CDR3 is CASHAVANSPLHF. Written as DNA, the CDR3 is TGCGCCAGCCACGCCGTAGCCAATTCACCCCTCCACTTT.

The rearrangement links TRBV7-2 to TRBJ2-7; 9 positions agree with TRBD1. Trimming at V came to 3 bases and at J to 4 bases, leaving 4 bases not matched to a gene. CDR1 is SGHTA, CDR2 FQGNSA, per germline. The CDR3 sequence is 14 residues long. This chain's CDR3 is CASSFGDRAYEQYF. In DNA, the CDR3 is TGTGCCAGCAGCTTCGGGGACAGGGCTTACGAGCAGTACTTC.

This chain uses TRBV19 with TRBJ2-7; 7 bases are shared with TRBD1. Unmatched junction bases numbered 12, after V lost 5 bases and J lost 2 bases. Germline V CDR1 and CDR2: LNHDA, SQIVND (reference sequence). The length of the CDR3 is 16 residues. CDR3 bases: TGTGCCAGTAGTCTCCGGCCGGGACAGAAAGCCTACGAGCAGTACTTC. It specifies CASSLRPGQKAYEQYF.

V usage is TRBV2 and J usage is TRBJ1-1, with D possibly matching TRBD1 (6 bases). The CDR3 is 14 residues long. Deletions cut 3 bases from V and 5 bases from J, with 13 bases between. The germline gives CDR1 SNHLY, CDR2 FYNNEI. CDR3 bases: TGTGCCAGCAGTGATGTGAGGGGGTCGACTGAAGCTTTCTTT. Protein sequence: CASSDVRGSTEAFF. The complete variable domain, with remaining parts taken from reference TRBV2 and TRBJ1-1, reads EPEVTQTPSHQVTQMGQEVILRCVPISNHLYFYWYRQILGQKVEFLVSFYNNEISEKSEIFDDQFSVERPDGSNFTLKIRSTKLEDSAMYFCASSDVRGSTEAFFGQGTRLTVV.

The chain is built from TRBV7-3 and TRBJ1-6; unclear D gene. This CDR3 is built from 14 residues. Germline assignment: CDR1 SGHTA and CDR2 FQGTGA. V was shortened by 5 bases and J by 7 bases, with 12 bases between the two germline ends. The CDR3 loop is CASSLDFPNSPLHF. The CDR3 DNA is TGTGCCAGCAGCCTGGACTTTCCAAATTCACCCCTCCACTTT.

The CDR3 region is CAIRRGGGDRDEQFF. In DNA, the CDR3 is TGTGCCATCAGAAGGGGCGGGGGGGATCGGGATGAGCAGTTCTTC. The chain links TRBV10-3 to TRBJ2-1, with 9 positions matching TRBD2. J gave up 8 bases and V 6 bases, and 11 bases lay outside the gene matches. The length of the CDR3 is 15 residues. Germline CDR1 reads ENHRY; CDR2 reads SYGVKD.

This clone was recorded a few times. V gene TRBV5-1 combines with J gene TRBJ1-3; weak D call: TRBD1 (5 bases). V lost 3 bases to trimming and J lost 3 bases, with 10 bases between them. The CDR3 is 14 residues long. Germline CDR1 SGHRS, CDR2 YFSETQ. The CDR3 coding sequence is TGCGCCAGCAGCTCGGGGGGAAATGGAAACACCATATATTTT. It codes for CASSSGGNGNTIYF.

This chain joins TRBV5-4 and TRBJ2-1; no firm D call. Between the trimmed V and J ends, which lost 0 bases and 0 bases, there was a span of 7 bases. Germline values: CDR1 SGHNT, CDR2 YYREEE (reference sequence). The CDR3 spans 15 residues. The CDR3 region has the DNA TGTGCCAGCAGCTTGGAACCGAGCTCCTACAATGAGCAGTTCTTC. Encoded protein: CASSLEPSSYNEQFF.

Concerning this clone: The same CDR3 arises from other DNA sequences in this sample as well. This chain connects TRBV11-1 to TRBJ2-3, with a tentative D call TRBD1 (5 bases). This CDR3 region has 15 residues. Germline loops: CDR1 SGHAT, CDR2 FQDESV (reference sequence). Trimming stripped 1 base from V and 0 bases from J, with 8 bases between. The CDR3 spells CASSLGAGSTDTQYF. In DNA, the CDR3 is TGTGCCAGCAGCTTAGGTGCAGGGAGCACAGATACGCAGTATTTT.

The V call is TRBV6-6, the J call TRBJ2-7; 8 bases map to TRBD2. There are 15 residues in the CDR3. Unmatched junction bases numbered 4, after V lost 2 bases and J lost 1 base. Germline V gene lookup returns CDR1 MNHNY and CDR2 SVGAGI (reference sequence). CDR3 sequence: CASSYAGGLSYEQYF. CDR3 bases: TGTGCCAGCAGTTACGCGGGGGGACTATCCTACGAGCAGTACTTC.

This rearrangement joins TRBV6-1 to TRBJ1-1, with D maybe TRBD1 (6 bases). Per the germline V gene, CDR1 is MNHNS and CDR2 is SASEGT. There are 13 residues in the CDR3. The germline V and J ends were trimmed by 11 bases and 1 base, with 14 bases remaining between them. Here the CDR3 DNA reads TGTGCCTTAGGGGGGGGTACGAACACTGAAGCTTTCTTT. As protein: CALGGGTNTEAFF.

The chain is built from TRBV18 and TRBJ1-1, with a weak D call TRBD1 (6 bases). The V end lost 4 bases, the J end lost 1 base, and 7 bases lay between the germline ends. CDR3 length equals 13 residues. CDR1 and CDR2 from the germline V gene are KGHSH and LQKENI. The CDR3 reads CASSQQGNTEAFF. The CDR3 DNA follows: TGTGCCAGCTCACAACAGGGGAACACTGAAGCTTTCTTT.

CDR3 nucleotides: TGTGCCATCAGTGTGCTAGCGGGGGAAGAGACCCAGTACTTC. Encoded protein: CAISVLAGEETQYF. The chain carries TRBV10-3 and TRBJ2-5; 10 positions agree with TRBD2. The V gene end was trimmed by 4 bases and the J gene end by 3 bases; junction bases not matched to a gene: 2. Germline CDR1 and CDR2: ENHRY and SYGVKD. The CDR3 consists of 14 residues.

V is TRBV6-5 and J is TRBJ1-4, with D perhaps matching TRBD1 (6 bases). CDR3 length equals 13 residues. V gave up 4 bases and J gave up 4 bases, with 7 bases separating them. Germline CDR1 is MNHEY and CDR2 is SVGAGI. The CDR3 nucleotides are TGTGCCAGCAGTTTGGACAGTAATGAAAAACTGTTTTTT. Encoded protein: CASSLDSNEKLFF.

The chain is built from TRBV19 and TRBJ2-2, with TRBD1 identical over 7 bases. V lost 3 bases to trimming and J lost 0 bases; unmatched junction nucleotides: 7. Germline-derived CDR1 and CDR2 are LNHDA and SQIVND (reference sequence). This CDR3 comprises 17 residues. CDR3 sequence reads: CASSIDRVQTNTGELFF. For the CDR3, the DNA is TGTGCCAGTAGTATCGACAGGGTGCAGACGAACACCGGGGAGCTGTTTTTT.

The chain joins TRBV19 to TRBJ2-5; 10 nucleotides agree with TRBD2. The CDR3 is made up of 16 amino acids. After removal of 5 bases from V and 1 base from J, the junction contained 7 bases not matched to a gene. CDR1 is LNHDA and CDR2 is SQIVND in the germline V gene (reference sequence). CDR3 bases: TGTGCCAGTAGTTCCCTAAGGACTAGCGGCCAAGAGACCCAGTACTTC. It encodes CASSSLRTSGQETQYF.

On this clone: Germline and junction disagree at one end, which may indicate a read error. The chain couples TRBV5-1 to TRBJ1-4, with TRBD1 matching 7 bases. There are 15 residues in the CDR3. In germline, CDR1 is SGHRS, CDR2 YFSETQ. The CDR3 loop reads CTSSLTGSGGEKLFF. The CDR3 DNA reads as TGCACCAGCAGCTTGACAGGGTCGGGGGGTGAAAAACTGTTTTTT.

This sequence joins TRBV6-1 and TRBJ2-3; the match to TRBD2 covers 13 bases. Germline values: CDR1 MNHNS, CDR2 SASEGT. The V segment lost 3 bases and the J segment 2 bases; nucleotides outside the gene matches: 5. This CDR3 is 17 amino acids long. The CDR3 region is CASSDPTSGGFTDTQYF. In DNA, the CDR3 is TGTGCCAGCAGTGACCCGACTAGCGGGGGGTTCACAGATACGCAGTATTTT.

The V call is TRBV19, the J call TRBJ1-3, with unresolved D. The CDR3 totals 14 residues. The germline V gene encodes CDR1 LNHDA and CDR2 SQIVND (reference sequence). Trimming cost V 7 bases and J 0 bases, with 10 bases left between them. The CDR3 loop reads CASMRDPSGNTIYF. The DNA for the CDR3 is TGTGCCAGTATGCGGGATCCCTCTGGAAACACCATATATTTT.

The chain uses TRBV5-4 and TRBJ2-7, with a possible D match to TRBD2 (5 bases). Trimming removed 2 bases at V and 3 bases at J, with 18 bases between. This CDR3 region has 16 residues. The germline gives CDR1 SGHNT, CDR2 YYREEE (reference sequence). CDR3 coding DNA: TGTGCCAGCAGCTTACCCCGACTACACGGGATCTACGAGCAGTACTTC. Its translation: CASSLPRLHGIYEQYF.

The J gene is TRBJ2-5, the V gene TRBV5-1, with 10 bases matching TRBD2. J was trimmed by 5 bases and V by 4 bases; bases with no gene match: 5. Germline loops: CDR1 SGHRS, CDR2 YFSETQ. This CDR3 is built from 14 residues. In DNA, the CDR3 is TGCGCCAGCAGCCGGACTAGCGGCGGGGAGACCCAGTACTTC. It yields the protein CASSRTSGGETQYF. Full variable domain (missing parts from reference TRBV5-1 and TRBJ2-5): KAGVTQTPRYLIKTRGQQVTLSCSPISGHRSVSWYQQTPGQGLQFLFEYFSETQRNKGNFPGRFSGRQFSNSRSEMNVSTLELGDSALYLCASSRTSGGETQYFGPGTRLLVL.